This T cell receptor (beta chain) derives from a study of regulatory T cells in long-lasting Graves disease. Described time point: newly diagnosed GD, antithyroid drugs for less than 3 months. The TCR library used RNA extracted from PBMCs. Per American Thyroid Association guidelines, Graves' disease was diagnosed. The patients were drawn from one endocrinology department in Xi'an, China. A word on this clonotype: Its antigen remains unknown.

Assembly of TCR beta libraries relied on iRepertoire HTBI primers together with Arm-PCR of CDR3 regions. TCRdb used MiXCR to reprocess the multiplex PCR reads, holding one entry per CDR3 protein. The repertoire includes around 460,000 distinct CDR3 sequences, about 14% of them detected once, and roughly 18% sits in the top ten. This CDR3 spans 15 amino acids. CDR1 and CDR2 (germline): MGHRA, YSYEKL. The V end lost 1 base, the J end lost 8 bases, and 15 bases lay between the germline ends. Whole-study results and caveats: Having only a small sample size may have limited accuracy. Preferential use of TRBV28, TRBJ1-2 and TRBJ2-5 was seen in persistent disease.

The same sample was also studied in work on T cells in Graves' hyperthyroidism and ophthalmopathy.

The source is a woman aged 45 to 65 with Graves disease. Material: peripheral blood mononuclear cells (PBMCs), obtained at new diagnosis, from a patient treated with antithyroid drugs. The genes are TRBV4-1 and TRBJ2-1; D might be TRBD2 (5 bases). The CDR3 here is CASSQASGDQDEQFF. CDR3 in DNA: TGCGCCAGCAGCCAAGCTTCCGGGGATCAGGATGAGCAGTTCTTC.